The 26 T cell receptor beta chains below all came from one sample that was sequenced in a study of blood T cell repertoires in COVID-19. TCRdb keeps only in-frame clones here, not all; method: immunoSEQ multiplex PCR. The repertoire includes a few hundred thousand clones, 75% to 90% of them detected once, and approximately 9.4% sits in the top ten. The material sequenced was PBMCs or T cells enriched from blood (not recorded which). The source of these receptors is a woman between 40 and 55 years old who had recovered from COVID-19.

V and J are TRBV5-4 and TRBJ2-1; TRBD2 matches 12 bases. This CDR3 region has 14 residues. V trimming: 6 bases; J trimming: 7 bases; junction bases outside the gene matches: 5. Germline lookup yields CDR1 SGHNT and CDR2 YYREEE (reference sequence). For the CDR3, the DNA is TGTGCCAGCAAACTAGGACTAGCGGGGAATGAGCAGTTCTTC. This encodes CASKLGLAGNEQFF.

V usage is TRBV24-1 and J usage is TRBJ2-7; 11 nucleotides line up with TRBD1. The germline V gene has CDR1 KGHDR and CDR2 SFDVKD. The CDR3 is made up of 13 amino acids. Germline trimming cut 9 bases from V and 3 bases from J; bases unmatched to any gene: 3. CDR3 sequence: CATSGTGGYEQYF. CDR3 nucleotides: TGTGCCACCTCTGGGACAGGGGGCTACGAGCAGTACTTC.

J is TRBJ1-2 and V is TRBV7-9; D remains unclear. The CDR3 loop spans 12 amino acids. From germline, CDR1 is SEHNR and CDR2 FQNEAQ (reference sequence). V lost 5 bases and J lost 8, with 12 bases in between. This chain's CDR3 is CASSPGKQGYTF. CDR3 nucleotides: TGTGCCAGCAGCCCAGGAAAGCAGGGCTACACCTTC.

The genes are TRBV5-1 and TRBJ2-7, with D perhaps matching TRBD2 (5 bases). V was cut by 0 bases and J by 3 bases, with 13 bases left in between. The CDR3 has 15 residues. The germline V gene encodes CDR1 SGHRS and CDR2 YFSETQ. As DNA, the CDR3 is TGCGCCAGCAGCTTGGCCCAAGCGGAGAGCTACGAGCAGTACTTC. This codes for CASSLAQAESYEQYF.

V is TRBV30 and J is TRBJ2-2, with D tentatively TRBD2 (5 bases). The CDR3 consists of 13 residues. The germline V gene encodes CDR1 GTSNPN and CDR2 SVGIG (reference sequence). V was cut by 3 bases and J by 6 bases, with 11 bases left in between. CDR3 sequence (DNA): TGTGCCTGGAGACCGGGAAAAGCCGGGGAGCTGTTTTTT. It codes for CAWRPGKAGELFF.

The CDR3 DNA reads as TGTGCCAGCAGTTTATATCAGGGAAGGCTGGGAAAGAACACTGAAGCTTTCTTT. Translating it yields CASSLYQGRLGKNTEAFF. The V gene is TRBV27, the J gene TRBJ1-1, with a tentative D call TRBD1 (5 bases). With 1 base removed from V and 1 base from J, the gap between germline ends came to 19 bases. The germline V gene has CDR1 MNHEY and CDR2 SMNVEV (reference sequence). The CDR3 runs to 18 residues.

The chain combines TRBV10-1 with TRBJ1-1; possible D gene TRBD1, 6 bases. This CDR3 has 17 amino acids. The V end was cut by 6 bases, the J end by 0 bases, with 20 bases between. Germline values: CDR1 WNHNN, CDR2 SYGVQD (reference sequence). CDR3 region: CASSKYGQPSMNTEAFF. The CDR3, as DNA: TGCGCCAGCAGCAAATACGGACAGCCGTCCATGAACACTGAAGCTTTCTTT.

The chain uses TRBV6-5 and TRBJ2-1; 10 nucleotides agree with TRBD2. The length of the CDR3 is 15 residues. Germline V CDR1 and CDR2: MNHEY, SVGAGI. V lost 10 bases to trimming and J lost 5 bases; unmatched junction nucleotides: 11. Here the CDR3 reads CATHPTSGPDNEQFF. For the CDR3, the DNA is TGTGCCACCCACCCGACTAGCGGGCCTGACAATGAGCAGTTCTTC.

This chain links TRBV4-1 with TRBJ1-2, with 10 nucleotides matching TRBD1. V gave up 0 bases and J gave up 8 bases; unmatched junction bases: 12. Germline V CDR1 and CDR2: MGHRA, YSYEKL. The CDR3 has 17 residues. The CDR3 nucleotides read TGCGCCAGCAGCCAAGATAGGTTGGGACAGGGGCCAAAAGGCTACACCTTC. Translation gives CASSQDRLGQGPKGYTF.

This chain uses TRBV6-2 or TRBV6-3 with TRBJ2-2; TRBD1 agrees at 8 bases. The CDR3 runs to 16 residues. Unmatched junction bases numbered 8, after V lost 6 bases and J lost 2 bases. Germline assignment: CDR1 MNHEY and CDR2 SVGEGT. CDR3 bases: TGTGCCAGCAGCCTACCAGGGGGCAGAAACACCGGGGAGCTGTTTTTT. Protein product: CASSLPGGRNTGELFF.

The genes are TRBV19 and TRBJ1-2; 7 bases map to TRBD1. This CDR3 has 15 amino acids. V shed 5 bases, J shed 5 bases, and the junction held 11 bases outside the gene matches. Germline loops: CDR1 LNHDA, CDR2 SQIVND (reference sequence). The CDR3: CASSPDRATWYGYTF. The DNA of the CDR3 is TGTGCCAGTAGTCCTGACAGGGCAACCTGGTATGGCTACACCTTC.

J is TRBJ2-3 and V is TRBV10-1; D possibly corresponds to TRBD1 (5 bases). The V end was cut by 5 bases, the J end by 0 bases, with 9 bases between. The CDR3 is 14 amino acids. Germline V gene lookup returns CDR1 WNHNN and CDR2 SYGVQD (reference sequence). The CDR3 coding sequence is TGCGCCAGCAGTCCGGACAAGAGCACAGATACGCAGTATTTT. Translated: CASSPDKSTDTQYF.

CDR3: CAWSNRFPGNTIYF. The CDR3 DNA sequence: TGTGCCTGGAGTAACAGGTTCCCTGGAAACACCATATATTTT. V is TRBV30 and J is TRBJ1-3; TRBD1 is a possible D gene (5 bases). Germline V gene data show CDR1 as GTSNPN and CDR2 as SVGIG (reference sequence). The CDR3 runs to 14 residues. The V end was cut by 2 bases, the J end by 2 bases, with 10 bases between. The full variable domain, in which reference TRBV30 and TRBJ1-3 provide the parts outside the CDR3, is SQTIHQWPATLVQPVGSPLSLECTVEGTSNPNLYWYRQAAGRGLQLLFYSVGIGQISSEVPQNLSASRPQDRQFILSSKKLLLSDSGFYLCAWSNRFPGNTIYFGEGSWLTVV.

The chain is built from TRBV3-1 (or the pseudogene TRBV3-2) and TRBJ1-1; D uncertain. Trimming removed 1 base from V and 5 bases from J, with 17 bases in between. This CDR3 spans 16 amino acids. Germline V lookup: CDR1 LGHDT, CDR2 YNNKEL (reference sequence). CDR3 DNA sequence: TGTGCCAGCAGCCAAGCCTGGGGAGTTAGGTTGACTGAAGCTTTCTTT. It encodes CASSQAWGVRLTEAFF.

The chain links TRBV29-1 to TRBJ1-1; D possibly corresponds to TRBD1 (5 bases). Trimming stripped 3 bases from V and 4 bases from J, with 12 bases between. The CDR3 contains 13 residues. The germline V gene encodes CDR1 SQVTM and CDR2 ANQGSEA. CDR3 nucleotides: TGCAGCGTTGAGCGGGGCGGGAGCACTGAAGCTTTCTTT. Translated: CSVERGGSTEAFF.

The chain carries TRBV28 and TRBJ1-2; perhaps TRBD1 as D (6 bases). V lost 2 bases, J lost 8 bases, and 18 bases lay in between. The length of the CDR3 is 15 residues. In germline, CDR1 is MDHEN, CDR2 SYDVKM. The chain's CDR3 is CASSLEDSGDIGYTF. CDR3 coding DNA: TGTGCCAGCAGTTTAGAGGACAGCGGGGATATCGGCTACACCTTC.

This rearrangement joins TRBV3-1 (or the pseudogene TRBV3-2) to TRBJ2-5; 10 bases are a match to TRBD2. This CDR3 has 13 amino acids. V shed 4 bases and J 4 bases; nucleotides not matched to a gene: 0. CDR1 LGHDT and CDR2 YNNKEL come from the germline V gene (reference sequence). For the CDR3, the DNA is TGTGCCAGCAGCCGACTAGCGGGAGAGACCCAGTACTTC. Translated: CASSRLAGETQYF.

The V gene is TRBV19, the J gene TRBJ1-1; D possibly corresponds to TRBD1 (5 bases). Per germline, CDR1 LNHDA and CDR2 SQIVND (reference sequence). Trimming took 8 bases from V and 4 from J, leaving 14 bases between them. The CDR3 spans 13 residues. The CDR3: CASGAGTGTEAFF. DNA of the CDR3: TGTGCCAGTGGCGCTGGGACTGGCACTGAAGCTTTCTTT.

This chain links TRBV27 with TRBJ1-4, with 8 nucleotides matching TRBD1. The V gene's germline CDR1 is MNHEY and CDR2 SMNVEV (reference sequence). The CDR3 covers 13 residues. Losses at the gene ends were 5 bases for V and 8 bases for J; bases not matched to a gene: 4. The CDR3 loop is CASSHRGWEKLFF. Here the CDR3 DNA reads TGTGCCAGCAGTCACAGGGGGTGGGAAAAACTGTTTTTT.

The chain recombines TRBV19 with TRBJ2-6, with D unclear. The CDR3 is 17 amino acids. Germline CDR1 and CDR2: LNHDA and SQIVND (reference sequence). V was cut by 4 bases and J by 0 bases, with 13 bases left in between. The CDR3 protein is CASSRQTGSSGANVLTF. CDR3 coding DNA: TGTGCCAGTAGTAGGCAGACGGGTAGCTCTGGGGCCAACGTCCTGACTTTC.

The chain links TRBV4-3 to TRBJ1-1; D is unclear. The CDR3 runs 15 residues. The V gene's germline CDR1 is LGHNA and CDR2 YSLEER. V was pared by 0 bases and J by 0 bases, with 8 bases between. CDR3 bases: TGCGCCAGCAGCCAAGATGGGCGACTGAACACTGAAGCTTTCTTT. Protein: CASSQDGRLNTEAFF.

This clone occurred a few times. In DNA, the CDR3 is TGTGCCTGGAGTGTTCGGGGGGGGCACTATGAGCAGTTCTTC. Amino acids: CAWSVRGGHYEQFF. This chain uses TRBV30 with TRBJ2-1; 8 bases are a match to TRBD2. The junction had 6 bases not matched to a gene; V was cut back by 0 bases and J by 8 bases. The length of the CDR3 is 14 residues. Germline V gene lookup returns CDR1 GTSNPN and CDR2 SVGIG (reference sequence). Supplemented by reference TRBV30 and TRBJ2-1, the full variable domain reads SQTIHQWPATLVQPVGSPLSLECTVEGTSNPNLYWYRQAAGRGLQLLFYSVGIGQISSEVPQNLSASRPQDRQFILSSKKLLLSDSGFYLCAWSVRGGHYEQFFGPGTRLTVL.

The chain is built from TRBV5-4 and TRBJ2-4, with D possibly being TRBD2 (5 bases). The CDR3 loop spans 15 amino acids. V dropped 2 bases and J dropped 6 bases, with 15 bases sitting between them. CDR1 and CDR2 (germline): SGHNT, YYREEE (reference sequence). Here the CDR3 DNA reads TGTGCCAGCAGCTTAGGGAGCGTAGGAACAAACATTCAGTACTTC. Translated: CASSLGSVGTNIQYF.

V and J are TRBV18 and TRBJ2-7, with 12 bases aligning to TRBD2. The germline V gene has CDR1 KGHSH and CDR2 LQKENI. J was trimmed by 5 bases and V by 3 bases; bases with no gene match: 8. This CDR3 has 16 residues. The CDR3 bases are TGTGCCAGCTCACCTATGGGACTAGCGGGCTGGAACGAGCAGTACTTC. As protein: CASSPMGLAGWNEQYF.

The V gene is TRBV6-1, the J gene TRBJ1-5, with 10 bases matching TRBD1. Germline V gives CDR1 MNHNS, CDR2 SASEGT. The CDR3 runs to 16 residues. Losses at the gene ends were 4 bases for V and 4 bases for J; bases not matched to a gene: 7. The CDR3 DNA is TGTGCCAGCAGTGTCATGGGGACAGGGGAAAATCAGCCCCAGCATTTT. Amino acids: CASSVMGTGENQPQHF.

The genes are TRBV4-2 and TRBJ2-3; D uncertain. The CDR3 sequence is 13 residues long. Per germline, CDR1 LGHNA and CDR2 YNFKEQ. V gave up 5 bases and J gave up 1 base, with 7 bases separating them. The CDR3 sequence: CASSEQGTDTQYF. CDR3 DNA sequence: TGTGCCAGCAGCGAACAAGGCACAGATACGCAGTATTTT.